This T cell receptor (beta chain) was found in a study of blood T cell repertoires in COVID-19. Whole-study context: Italy, Spain and the United States were the sources of the convalescent and acute COVID-19 samples.

Measured with immunoSEQ multiplex PCR; TCRdb has only the in-frame clones, and not every one. The table includes around 470,000 clones, nearly 90% detected once. Per the germline V gene, CDR1 is SNHLY and CDR2 is FYNNEI. The V and J ends lost 4 bases and 7 bases, in that order; junction bases with no gene match: 12. CDR3 length: 15 residues. This receptor was taken from a man aged 18 to 29 with COVID-19, enrolled during active disease. The sample taken for sequencing was peripheral blood. The chain couples TRBV2 to TRBJ2-7, with TRBD2 matching 8 bases. In DNA, the CDR3 is TGTGCCAGCAGTGGAATTAGCGGGGTCTTGAGAGAGCAGTACTTC. This gives the protein CASSGISGVLREQYF.